The 20 T cell receptor beta chains below were found in one sample sequenced in a study of blood T cell repertoires in COVID-19. Using immunoSEQ multiplex PCR, the repertoire was profiled, and TCRdb retains in-frame clones only, with some absent. The repertoire holds more than 150,000 clones, with 90% to 95% as singletons. The sequencing sample was made of peripheral blood. The receptors originated from a man aged 50-59 years with acute or convalescent COVID-19.

This clone was counted a single time. V is TRBV10-3 and J is TRBJ2-7; no definite D call. V was shortened by 0 bases and J by 0 bases, with 9 bases between the two germline ends. This CDR3 region has 15 residues. CDR1 ENHRY and CDR2 SYGVKD come from the germline V gene. The CDR3 DNA reads as TGTGCCATCAGTGAGTCCTACAGCCACTCCTACGAGCAGTACTTC. It translates to CAISESYSHSYEQYF.

The chain has TRBV7-9 and TRBJ1-4; 7 bases line up with TRBD1. Germline CDR1 reads SEHNR; CDR2 reads FQNEAQ (reference sequence). The V and J ends lost 1 base and 5 bases, in that order; junction bases with no gene match: 4. There are 15 residues in the CDR3. CDR3 amino acids: CASSLDRGGNEKLFF. CDR3 sequence (DNA): TGTGCCAGCAGCTTAGACAGGGGCGGGAATGAAAAACTGTTTTTT.

V usage is TRBV3-1 (or the pseudogene TRBV3-2) and J usage is TRBJ2-6; no firm D call. The CDR3 extends over 14 amino acids. The V end lost 4 bases, the J end lost 0 bases, and 4 bases lay between the germline ends. The germline CDR1 and CDR2 sequences are LGHDT and YNNKEL (reference sequence). CDR3 coding DNA: TGTGCCAGCAGCCCAGGCTCTGGGGCCAACGTCCTGACTTTC. Translated: CASSPGSGANVLTF.

This rearrangement joins TRBV7-6 to TRBJ1-5, with D tentatively TRBD1 (6 bases). Trimming removed 0 bases at V and 0 bases at J, with 15 bases between. Germline V gene lookup returns CDR1 SGHVS and CDR2 FNYEAQ. The length of the CDR3 is 18 residues. The CDR3 coding sequence is TGTGCCAGCAGCTTAGCCCCCGCCAGGGGACATAGCAATCAGCCCCAGCATTTT. Protein sequence: CASSLAPARGHSNQPQHF.

This chain links TRBV4-1 with TRBJ2-2; D unclear. V was trimmed by 6 bases and J by 0 bases, leaving 11 bases between them. Germline assignment: CDR1 MGHRA and CDR2 YSYEKL. The CDR3 has 15 residues. CDR3 in DNA: TGCGCCAGCAGGCACTCCCTCGCGAACACCGGGGAGCTGTTTTTT. Its translation is CASRHSLANTGELFF.

This chain joins TRBV29-1 and TRBJ1-5; 8 nucleotides match TRBD1. The trim removed 6 bases at V and 3 bases at J, leaving 7 bases unmatched. Germline V gene lookup returns CDR1 SQVTM and CDR2 ANQGSEA. The CDR3 contains 14 residues. Here the CDR3 DNA reads TGCAGCGTGGCGACAGGGGCCGTCAATCAGCCCCAGCATTTT. Translating gives CSVATGAVNQPQHF.

The chain joins TRBV20-1 to TRBJ1-2, with D possibly matching TRBD1 (5 bases). Germline assignment: CDR1 DFQATT and CDR2 SNEGSKA (reference sequence). Trimming took off 3 bases at V and 10 bases at J, with 12 bases between the two ends. The CDR3 runs 11 residues. CDR3 loop: CSASPVGDYTF. Written as DNA, the CDR3 is TGCAGTGCTAGCCCTGTAGGGGACTACACCTTC.

V gene TRBV27 combines with J gene TRBJ2-1, with 10 bases that match TRBD1. Germline assignment: CDR1 MNHEY and CDR2 SMNVEV (reference sequence). The CDR3 extends over 16 amino acids. V dropped 5 bases and J dropped 2; count of bases not matched to a gene: 6. Here the CDR3 reads CASSRAGTGAYNEQFF. The CDR3 nucleotides are TGTGCCAGCAGTCGCGCCGGGACAGGGGCCTACAATGAGCAGTTCTTC.

The chain uses TRBV20-1 and TRBJ2-7; D is ambiguous. There are 10 residues in the CDR3. The V gene's germline CDR1 is DFQATT and CDR2 SNEGSKA (reference sequence). V shed 4 bases and J shed 2 bases, with 3 bases lying between them. CDR3 in amino acids: CSATTYEQYF. The DNA for the CDR3 is TGCAGTGCTACCACCTACGAGCAGTACTTC.

This clone is a singleton in its sample. The chain is built from TRBV5-1 and TRBJ1-1, with TRBD1 identical over 7 bases. J gave up 5 bases and V 2 bases, and 12 bases lay outside the gene matches. Germline CDR1 and CDR2: SGHRS and YFSETQ. The CDR3 is 16 residues long. The CDR3 nucleotides are TGCGCCAGCAGCTTTCGACAGGGTGGTCGGACGACTGAAGCTTTCTTT. Translation: CASSFRQGGRTTEAFF.

The J gene is TRBJ1-3, the V gene TRBV2, with TRBD1 matching over 8 bases. J gave up 6 bases and V 6 bases, and 16 bases lay outside the gene matches. The CDR3 spans 17 residues. Germline lookup yields CDR1 SNHLY and CDR2 FYNNEI. DNA of the CDR3: TGTGCCAGCAGGGTTCGGACAGGGTGGGTTGCAGAAAACACCATATATTTT. Its protein product is CASRVRTGWVAENTIYF.

The sample holds one count of this clone. V gene TRBV27 combines with J gene TRBJ2-1, with no clear D. Germline V gene data show CDR1 as MNHEY and CDR2 as SMNVEV (reference sequence). V was trimmed by 6 bases and J by 0 bases, leaving 12 bases between them. The CDR3 covers 15 residues. In nucleotides, the CDR3 is TGTGCCAGCAGGCTAGGATTTAGCTCCTACAATGAGCAGTTCTTC. Protein sequence: CASRLGFSSYNEQFF.

The J gene is TRBJ1-1, the V gene TRBV2; D ambiguous. Germline CDR1 and CDR2: SNHLY and FYNNEI. Trimming took off 3 bases at V and 6 bases at J, with 8 bases between the two ends. CDR3 length equals 12 residues. CDR3 region: CASSDLSPEAFF. The CDR3 nucleotides are TGTGCCAGCAGTGACCTGTCCCCTGAAGCTTTCTTT.

J is TRBJ2-1 and V is TRBV20-1; the D is unclear. Germline lookup yields CDR1 DFQATT and CDR2 SNEGSKA (reference sequence). V was shortened by 3 bases and J by 5 bases, with 14 bases between the two germline ends. This CDR3 contains 14 residues. The CDR3 loop is CSASFVQKDNEQFF. The CDR3 DNA follows: TGCAGTGCTAGTTTCGTCCAGAAAGACAATGAGCAGTTCTTC.

CDR3 sequence (DNA): TGTGCCAGAAGCAAGACAGGGGCCTGGGAGACCCAGTACTTC. Translation: CARSKTGAWETQYF. V usage is TRBV5-3 and J usage is TRBJ2-5; 8 positions agree with TRBD1. TRBV5-3 belongs to the ORF category, with a function that is uncertain. CDR3 length equals 14 residues. Losses at the gene ends were 4 bases for V and 5 bases for J; bases not matched to a gene: 7.

A single count supports this clone. The chain joins TRBV5-4 to TRBJ2-3, with 7 positions matching TRBD2. This CDR3 is built from 15 residues. J gave up 0 bases and V 0 bases, and 1 base lay outside the gene matches. Per germline, CDR1 SGHNT and CDR2 YYREEE (reference sequence). CDR3 in amino acids: CASSLGAGSTDTQYF. The CDR3 coding sequence is TGTGCCAGCAGCTTGGGAGCGGGGAGCACAGATACGCAGTATTTT. The full variable domain, its missing parts supplied by reference TRBV5-4 and TRBJ2-3, is ETGVTQSPTHLIKTRGQQVTLRCSSQSGHNTVSWYQQALGQGPQFIFQYYREEENGRGNFPPRFSGLQFPNYSSELNVNALELDDSALYLCASSLGAGSTDTQYFGPGTRLTVL.

This sequence joins TRBV25-1 and TRBJ1-6, with D unresolved. Trimming took 4 bases from V and 4 from J, leaving 5 bases between them. The CDR3 covers 13 residues. Germline loops: CDR1 MGHDK, CDR2 SYGVNS. The CDR3 sequence: CASSGQYNSPLHF. CDR3 sequence (DNA): TGTGCCAGCAGTGGGCAGTATAATTCACCCCTCCACTTT. Filled out from reference TRBV25-1 and TRBJ1-6, the complete variable domain reads EADIYQTPRYLVIGTGKKITLECSQTMGHDKMYWYQQDPGMELHLIHYSYGVNSTEKGDLSSESTVSRIRTEHFPLTLESARPSHTSQYLCASSGQYNSPLHFGNGTRLTVT.

The chain is built from TRBV9 and TRBJ2-7; TRBD2 might be the D (5 bases). Germline lookup yields CDR1 SGDLS and CDR2 YYNGEE. This CDR3 spans 15 amino acids. V gave up 0 bases and J gave up 13 bases, with 23 bases separating them. In DNA, the CDR3 is TGTGCCAGCAGCGTAGATCGGGGAACTCCCGACCAACGCTACTTC. Translating gives CASSVDRGTPDQRYF.

For the CDR3, the DNA is TGTGCCATCGCGGGCCTAGCGGGGGTGGAGCAGTTCTTC. Translation gives CAIAGLAGVEQFF. The chain has TRBV10-3 and TRBJ2-1; 10 positions match TRBD2. Germline values: CDR1 ENHRY, CDR2 SYGVKD. With V trimmed by 8 bases and J by 10 bases, 8 bases remained unmatched. This CDR3 contains 13 residues.

The V gene is TRBV10-2, the J gene TRBJ2-7; TRBD2 matches 11 bases. The V gene end was trimmed by 6 bases and the J gene end by 3 bases; junction bases not matched to a gene: 7. The CDR3 totals 15 residues. Per the germline V gene, CDR1 is WSHSY and CDR2 is SAAADI. The CDR3 is CASRETSGAVYEQYF. The DNA of the CDR3 is TGCGCCAGCAGGGAGACTAGCGGGGCTGTCTACGAGCAGTACTTC.